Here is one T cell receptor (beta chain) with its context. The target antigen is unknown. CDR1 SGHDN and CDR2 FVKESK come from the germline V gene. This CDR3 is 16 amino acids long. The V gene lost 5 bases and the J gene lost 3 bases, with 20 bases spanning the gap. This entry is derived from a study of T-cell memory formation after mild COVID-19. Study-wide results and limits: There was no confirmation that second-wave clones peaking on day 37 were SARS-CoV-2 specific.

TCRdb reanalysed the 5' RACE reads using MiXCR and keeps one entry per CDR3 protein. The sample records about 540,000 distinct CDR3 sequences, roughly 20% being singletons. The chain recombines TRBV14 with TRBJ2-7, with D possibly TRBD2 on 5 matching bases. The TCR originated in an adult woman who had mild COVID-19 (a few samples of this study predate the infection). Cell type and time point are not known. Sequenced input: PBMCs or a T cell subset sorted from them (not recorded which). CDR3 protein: CASSNSGQRAYYEQYF. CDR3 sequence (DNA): TGTGCCAGCAGCAATTCAGGCCAGAGGGCATACTACGAGCAGTACTTC.